This section outlines one TCR beta chain sequence together with its context. Its antigen remains unidentified. TCRdb analysed the reads with MiXCR anew, one entry per CDR3 protein. The sample includes about 450,000 distinct CDR3 sequences, roughly 30% seen only once; the top ten take roughly 13%. This record comes from a study of T cell repertoires in cytomegalovirus infection. Study-wide results and limits: HLA-C-restricted, CMV-specific TCR beta clonotypes were dominant ex vivo.

In germline, CDR1 is MNHEY, CDR2 SMNVEV (reference sequence). The length of the CDR3 is 13 residues. Trimming removed 9 bases from V and 7 bases from J; junction bases left unmatched: 11. J is TRBJ2-7 and V is TRBV27; 8 bases agree with TRBD2. The clonotype originates from a human donor in good health (CMV status not recorded). Some clones in this sample may be carry-over from other donors' samples. Sequencing input: PBMCs. This CDR3 reads CASTGGPGWEQYF. The CDR3 DNA reads as TGTGCCAGTACGGGGGGGCCTGGGTGGGAGCAGTACTTC.